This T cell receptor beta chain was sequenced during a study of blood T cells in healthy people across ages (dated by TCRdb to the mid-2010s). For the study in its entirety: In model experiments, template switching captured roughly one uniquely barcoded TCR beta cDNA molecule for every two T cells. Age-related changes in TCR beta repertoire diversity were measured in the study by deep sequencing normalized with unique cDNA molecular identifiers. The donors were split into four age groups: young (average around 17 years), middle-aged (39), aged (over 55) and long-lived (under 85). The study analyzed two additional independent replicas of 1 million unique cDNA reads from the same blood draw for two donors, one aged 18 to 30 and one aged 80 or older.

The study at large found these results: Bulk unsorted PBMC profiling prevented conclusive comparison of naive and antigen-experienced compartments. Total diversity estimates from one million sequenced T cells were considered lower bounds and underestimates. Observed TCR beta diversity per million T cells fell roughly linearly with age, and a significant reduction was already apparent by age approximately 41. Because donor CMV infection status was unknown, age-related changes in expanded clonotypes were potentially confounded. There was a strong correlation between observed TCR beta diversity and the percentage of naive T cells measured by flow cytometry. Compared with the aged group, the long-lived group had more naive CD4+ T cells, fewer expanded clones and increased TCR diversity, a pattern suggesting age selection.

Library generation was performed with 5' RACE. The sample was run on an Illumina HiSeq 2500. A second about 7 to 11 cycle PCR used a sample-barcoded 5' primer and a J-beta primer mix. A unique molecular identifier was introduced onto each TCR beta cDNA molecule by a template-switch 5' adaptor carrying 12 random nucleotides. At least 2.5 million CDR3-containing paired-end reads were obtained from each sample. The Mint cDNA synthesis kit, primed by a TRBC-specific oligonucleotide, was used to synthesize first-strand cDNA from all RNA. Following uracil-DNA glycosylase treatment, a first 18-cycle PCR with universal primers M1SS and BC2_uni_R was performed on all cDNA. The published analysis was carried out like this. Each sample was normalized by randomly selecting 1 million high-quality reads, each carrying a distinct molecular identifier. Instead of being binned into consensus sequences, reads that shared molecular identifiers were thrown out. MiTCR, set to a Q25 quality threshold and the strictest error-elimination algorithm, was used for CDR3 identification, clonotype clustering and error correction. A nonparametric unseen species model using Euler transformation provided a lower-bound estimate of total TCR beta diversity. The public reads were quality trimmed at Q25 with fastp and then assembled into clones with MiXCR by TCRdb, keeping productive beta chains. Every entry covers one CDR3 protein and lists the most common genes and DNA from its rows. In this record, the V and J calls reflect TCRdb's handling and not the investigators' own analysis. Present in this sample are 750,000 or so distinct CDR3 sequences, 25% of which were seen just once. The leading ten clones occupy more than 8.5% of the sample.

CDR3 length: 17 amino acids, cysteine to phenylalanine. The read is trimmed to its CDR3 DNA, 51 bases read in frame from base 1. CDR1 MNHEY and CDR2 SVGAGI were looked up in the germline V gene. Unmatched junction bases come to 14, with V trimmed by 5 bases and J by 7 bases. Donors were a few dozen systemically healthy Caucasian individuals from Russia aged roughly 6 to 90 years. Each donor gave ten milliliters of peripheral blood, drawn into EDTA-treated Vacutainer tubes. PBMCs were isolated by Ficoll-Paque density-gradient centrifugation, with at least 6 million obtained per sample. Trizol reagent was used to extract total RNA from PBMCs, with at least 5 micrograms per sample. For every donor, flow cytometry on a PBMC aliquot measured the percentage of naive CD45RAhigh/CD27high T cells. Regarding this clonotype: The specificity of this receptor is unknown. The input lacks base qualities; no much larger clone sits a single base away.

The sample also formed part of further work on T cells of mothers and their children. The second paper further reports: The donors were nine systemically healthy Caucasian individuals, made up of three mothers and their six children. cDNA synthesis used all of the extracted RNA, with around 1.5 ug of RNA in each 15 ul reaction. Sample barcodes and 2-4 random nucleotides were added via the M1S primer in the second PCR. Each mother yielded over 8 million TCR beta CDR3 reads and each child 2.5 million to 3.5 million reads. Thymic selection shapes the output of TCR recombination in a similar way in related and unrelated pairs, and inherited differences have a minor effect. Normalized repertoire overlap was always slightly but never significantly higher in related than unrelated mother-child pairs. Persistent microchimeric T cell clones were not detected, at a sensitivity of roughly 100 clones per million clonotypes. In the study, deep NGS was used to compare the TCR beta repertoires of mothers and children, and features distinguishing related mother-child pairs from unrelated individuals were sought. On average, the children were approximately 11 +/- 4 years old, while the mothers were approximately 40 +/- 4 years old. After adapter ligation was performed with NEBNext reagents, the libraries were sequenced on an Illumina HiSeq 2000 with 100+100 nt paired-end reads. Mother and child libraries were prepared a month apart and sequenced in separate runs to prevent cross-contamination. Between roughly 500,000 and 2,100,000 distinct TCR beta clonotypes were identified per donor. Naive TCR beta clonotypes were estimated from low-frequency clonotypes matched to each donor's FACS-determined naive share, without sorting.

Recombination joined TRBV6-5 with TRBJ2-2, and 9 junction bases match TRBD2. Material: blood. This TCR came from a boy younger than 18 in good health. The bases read TGTGCCAGCAGTACTCGACTAATAGCGGGAGAAGGCGGGGAGCTGTTTTTT. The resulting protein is CASSTRLIAGEGGELFF.